This TCR beta chain appears in the sequencing data of a study of blood T cell repertoires in COVID-19. Looking at the study overall: From the United States, Italy and Spain came samples of acute and convalescent COVID-19. T cells, B-cell-depleted T cells, or PBMCs supplied cDNA or gDNA.

Participants' own reports of clinical history determined their cohort assignment. Two negative PCRs, clearance, or symptom resolution were required of recovered Cohort 3 donors. Here immunoSEQ multiplex PCR was the method, and the copy in TCRdb shows in-frame clones only, minus some. This repertoire shows some 300,000 clones, about 89% found once; its top ten account for 1.5% to 2%. The sample was PBMCs or T cells enriched from blood (not recorded which). This sequence originates from a middle-aged woman who had recovered from COVID-19.

CDR3 in DNA: TGTGCCAGCAGGTCCAAAGGCACACGGGTGAACACTGAAGCTTTCTTT. Amino acids: CASRSKGTRVNTEAFF. This chain joins TRBV27 and TRBJ1-1; D gene ambiguous. The germline gives CDR1 MNHEY, CDR2 SMNVEV (reference sequence). The CDR3 totals 16 residues. The V and J ends lost 6 bases and 0 bases respectively, with 17 bases between them.